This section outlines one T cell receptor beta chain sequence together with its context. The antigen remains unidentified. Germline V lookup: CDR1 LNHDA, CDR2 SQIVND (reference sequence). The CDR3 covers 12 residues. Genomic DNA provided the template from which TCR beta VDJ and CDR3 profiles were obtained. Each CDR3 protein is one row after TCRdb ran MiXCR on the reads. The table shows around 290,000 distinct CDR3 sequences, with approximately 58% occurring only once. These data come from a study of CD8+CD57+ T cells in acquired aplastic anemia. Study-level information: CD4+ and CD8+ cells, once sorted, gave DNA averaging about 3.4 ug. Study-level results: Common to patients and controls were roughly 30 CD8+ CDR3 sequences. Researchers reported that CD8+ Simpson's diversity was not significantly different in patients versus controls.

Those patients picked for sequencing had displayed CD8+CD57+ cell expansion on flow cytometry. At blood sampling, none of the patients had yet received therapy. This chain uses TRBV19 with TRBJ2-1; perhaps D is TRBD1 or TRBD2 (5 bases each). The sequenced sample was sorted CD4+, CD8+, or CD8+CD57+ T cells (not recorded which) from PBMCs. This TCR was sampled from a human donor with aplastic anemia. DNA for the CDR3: TGTGCTTCAAACGAGGGGTTGGATGAGCAGTTCTTC. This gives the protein CASNEGLDEQFF. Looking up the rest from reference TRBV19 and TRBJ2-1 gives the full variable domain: DGGITQSPKYLFRKEGQNVTLSCEQNLNHDAMYWYRQDPGQGLRLIYYSQIVNDFQKGDIAEGYSVSREKKESFPLTVTSAQKNPTAFYLCASNEGLDEQFFGPGTRLTVL.